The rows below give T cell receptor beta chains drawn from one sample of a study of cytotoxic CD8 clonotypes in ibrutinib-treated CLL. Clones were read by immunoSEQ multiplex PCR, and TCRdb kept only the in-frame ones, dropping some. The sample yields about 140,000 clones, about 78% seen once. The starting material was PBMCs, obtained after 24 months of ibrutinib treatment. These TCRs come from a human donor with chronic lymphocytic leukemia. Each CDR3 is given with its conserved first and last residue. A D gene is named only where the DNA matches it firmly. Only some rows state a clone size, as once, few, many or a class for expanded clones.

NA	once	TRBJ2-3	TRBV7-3	CASSPVGGPAYTQYF	TGTGCCAGCAGCCCCGTGGGGGGGCCGGCTTATACGCAGTATTTT
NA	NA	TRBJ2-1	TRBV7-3	CASSLVGSDYNEQFF	TGTGCCAGCAGCTTGGTTGGCTCCGACTACAATGAGCAGTTCTTC
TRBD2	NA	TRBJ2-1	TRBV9	CASSVVGTSGSTPAYNEQFF	TGTGCCAGCAGCGTAGTAGGGACTAGCGGGTCTACCCCAGCCTACAATGAGCAGTTCTTC
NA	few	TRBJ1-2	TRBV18	CASSPGPGSGTF	TGTGCCAGCTCACCCGGCCCGGGATCTGGCACCTTC
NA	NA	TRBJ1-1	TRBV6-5	CASSRGGAFF	TGTGCCAGCTCCCGGGGTGGGGCTTTCTTT
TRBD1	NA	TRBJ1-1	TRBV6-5	CASSRFTGVDTEAFF	TGTGCCAGCAGCCGATTCACAGGGGTTGACACTGAAGCTTTCTTT
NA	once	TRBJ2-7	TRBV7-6	CASSPTPAYEQYF	TGTGCCAGCAGCCCCACCCCTGCATACGAGCAGTACTTC
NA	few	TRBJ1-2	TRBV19	CASSTPGGFLYGYTF	TGTGCCAGTAGTACCCCGGGGGGCTTTCTCTATGGCTACACCTTC
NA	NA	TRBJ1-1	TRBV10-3	CAISESKGDAFF	TGTGCCATCAGTGAGTCGAAGGGGGACGCTTTCTTT
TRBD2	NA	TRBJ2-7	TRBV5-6	CASSPPGLVFDEQYF	TGTGCCAGCAGCCCTCCGGGACTAGTCTTCGACGAGCAGTACTTC
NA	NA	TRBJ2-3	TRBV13	CASSPRLRTATQYF	TGTGCCAGCAGCCCACGATTACGGACAGCTACGCAGTATTTT
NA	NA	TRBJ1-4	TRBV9	CASSDRRERDEKLFF	TGTGCCAGCAGCGACCGAAGGGAACGAGATGAAAAACTGTTTTTT
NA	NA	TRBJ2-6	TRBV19	CASRQSSGANVLTF	TGTGCCAGTAGACAGAGTTCTGGGGCCAACGTCCTGACTTTC
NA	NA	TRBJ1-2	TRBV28	CASSPGGTSYGYTF	TGTGCCAGCAGCCCCGGTGGGACCTCCTATGGCTACACCTTC
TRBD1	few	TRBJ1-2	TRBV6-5	CASSYGVGQGERGYTF	TGTGCCAGCAGTTACGGTGTTGGACAGGGGGAGCGTGGCTACACCTTC
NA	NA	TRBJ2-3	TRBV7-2	CASSPGQTDTQYF	TGTGCCAGCAGCCCCGGACAGACAGATACGCAGTATTTT
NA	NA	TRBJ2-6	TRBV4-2	CASSQPLSGANVLTF	TGTGCCAGCAGCCAACCCCTCAGCGGGGCCAACGTCCTGACTTTC
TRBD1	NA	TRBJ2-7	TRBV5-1	CASKPGQGAYEQYF	TGCGCCAGCAAACCCGGACAGGGGGCCTACGAGCAGTACTTC
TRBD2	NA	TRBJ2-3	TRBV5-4	CASSLARGGAGTDTQYF	TGTGCCAGCAGCTTGGCCCGGGGGGGGGCAGGCACAGATACGCAGTATTTT
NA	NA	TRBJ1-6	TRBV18	CASSRDSYNSPLHF	TGTGCCAGCTCCAGGGACTCCTATAATTCACCCCTCCACTTT
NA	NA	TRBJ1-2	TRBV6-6	CASSPHRANYGYTF	TGTGCCAGCAGCCCCCACAGGGCCAACTATGGCTACACCTTC
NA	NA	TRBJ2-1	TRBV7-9	CASTQETWGSYNEQFF	TGTGCCAGCACCCAAGAAACCTGGGGCTCCTACAATGAGCAGTTCTTC
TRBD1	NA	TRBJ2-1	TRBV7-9	CASSPGGTAYNEQFF	TGTGCCAGCAGCCCAGGTGGGACAGCCTACAATGAGCAGTTCTTC
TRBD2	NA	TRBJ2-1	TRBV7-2	CASSPLAGNNEQFF	TGTGCCAGCAGCCCCTTAGCGGGAAACAATGAGCAGTTCTTC
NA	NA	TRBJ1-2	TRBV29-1	CSAVGTPRYGYTF	TGCAGCGCTGTGGGGACCCCTCGCTATGGCTACACCTTC
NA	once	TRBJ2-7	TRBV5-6	CASSLGNYEQYF	TGTGCCAGCAGCTTGGGAAACTACGAGCAGTACTTC
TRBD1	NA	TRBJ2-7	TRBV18	CASSPRDRGLYEQYF	TGTGCCAGCTCACCACGGGACAGGGGGCTCTACGAGCAGTACTTC
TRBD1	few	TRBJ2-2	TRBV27	CASSTHRGANTGELFF	TGTGCCAGCAGTACCCACAGGGGCGCGAACACCGGGGAGCTGTTTTTT
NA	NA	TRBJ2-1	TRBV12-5	CASGQWLGQPFF	TGTGCTAGTGGGCAATGGCTGGGTCAGCCGTTCTTC
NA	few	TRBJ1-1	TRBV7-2	CASSSPRGATEAFF	TGTGCCAGCAGCTCCCCGCGGGGGGCCACTGAAGCTTTCTTT
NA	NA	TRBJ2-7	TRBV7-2	CASSLGPQGEQYF	TGTGCCAGCAGCTTAGGCCCTCAGGGGGAGCAGTACTTC
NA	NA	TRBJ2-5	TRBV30	CASQTGLWAQYF	TGTGCCTCCCAGACAGGTCTTTGGGCCCAGTACTTC
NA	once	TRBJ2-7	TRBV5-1	CASSLSQAQQYF	TGCGCCAGCAGCTTATCACAGGCCCAGCAGTACTTC
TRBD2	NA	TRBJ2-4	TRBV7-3	CASSSGLAGSLQYF	TGTGCCAGCAGCTCCGGACTAGCGGGCTCCCTTCAGTACTTC
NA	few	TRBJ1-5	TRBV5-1	CASSLGPVPASNQPQHF	TGCGCCAGCAGCTTGGGCCCAGTCCCTGCGAGCAATCAGCCCCAGCATTTT
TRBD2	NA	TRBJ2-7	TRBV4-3	CASSQDRASGAYEQYF	TGCGCCAGCAGCCAAGATCGGGCTAGCGGGGCCTACGAGCAGTACTTC
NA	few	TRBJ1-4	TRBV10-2	CASRHRSNEKLFF	TGCGCCAGCAGGCACAGATCTAATGAAAAACTGTTTTTT
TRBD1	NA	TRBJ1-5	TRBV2	CASSADRTNQPQHF	TGTGCCAGCAGCGCGGACAGGACGAATCAGCCCCAGCATTTT
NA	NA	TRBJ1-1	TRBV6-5	CASSYSPTRSTEAFF	TGTGCCAGCAGTTACTCGCCCACGAGGTCTACTGAAGCTTTCTTT
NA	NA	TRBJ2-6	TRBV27	CASSLSSGANVLTF	TGTGCCAGCAGTTTATCGTCTGGGGCCAACGTCCTGACTTTC
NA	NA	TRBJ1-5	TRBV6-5	CASSYSVDRRTQHF	TGTGCCAGCAGTTACTCGGTCGACAGGAGGACCCAGCATTTT
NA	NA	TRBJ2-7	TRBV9	CASSVGAGERYEQYF	TGTGCCAGCAGCGTTGGCGCAGGGGAACGCTACGAGCAGTACTTC
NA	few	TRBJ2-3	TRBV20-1	CSASLSHTQYF	TGCAGTGCTAGTTTGTCCCATACGCAGTATTTT
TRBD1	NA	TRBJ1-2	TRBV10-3	CAISESQGHGYTF	TGTGCCATCAGTGAGTCACAGGGGCATGGCTACACCTTC
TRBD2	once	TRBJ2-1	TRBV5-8	CASSPGGGGRVF	TGTGCCAGCAGCCCCGGCGGGGGCGGGAGGGTCTTC
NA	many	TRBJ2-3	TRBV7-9	CASSHDRQPDTQYF	TGTGCCAGCAGCCACGATAGACAGCCAGATACGCAGTATTTT
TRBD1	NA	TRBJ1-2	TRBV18	CASSRGQDRDDTF	TGTGCCAGCTCACGGGGACAGGATAGGGATGACACCTTC
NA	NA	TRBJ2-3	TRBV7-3	CASSSQRPDTQYF	TGTGCCAGCAGCTCTCAACGGCCAGATACGCAGTATTTT
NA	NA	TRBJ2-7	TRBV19	CASSIGTAASYEQYF	TGTGCCAGTAGTATAGGGACAGCCGCCTCCTACGAGCAGTACTTC
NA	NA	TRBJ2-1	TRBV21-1	CASSKGTPRLRSYNEQFF	TGTGCCAGCAGCAAAGGTACCCCCCGCCTCCGCTCCTACAATGAGCAGTTCTTC
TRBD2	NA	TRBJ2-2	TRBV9	CASSVFAGGNTGELFF	TGTGCCAGCAGCGTATTTGCGGGAGGGAACACCGGGGAGCTGTTTTTT
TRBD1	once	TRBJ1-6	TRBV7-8	CASSPRATGAYGGSPLHF	TGTGCCAGCAGCCCCCGGGCCACAGGGGCTTATGGTGGGTCACCCCTCCACTTT
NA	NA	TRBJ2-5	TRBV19	CASSMQGSETQYF	TGTGCCAGTAGTATGCAGGGGTCGGAGACCCAGTACTTC
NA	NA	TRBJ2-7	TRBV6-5	CASGQGSSYEQYF	TGTGCCAGCGGCCAAGGGTCATCCTACGAGCAGTACTTC
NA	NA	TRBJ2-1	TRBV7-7	CASSWSAGAEQFF	TGTGCCAGCAGCTGGTCCGCAGGGGCTGAGCAGTTCTTC
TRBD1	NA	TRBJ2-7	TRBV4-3	CASSQDPPGTGGGRYEQYF	TGCGCCAGCAGCCAAGACCCCCCCGGGACAGGGGGCGGCCGGTACGAGCAGTACTTC
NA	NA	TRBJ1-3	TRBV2	CANGTVRSGNTIYF	TGTGCCAACGGGACGGTCCGGTCTGGAAACACCATATATTTT
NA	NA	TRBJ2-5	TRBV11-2	CASSPTGETQYF	TGTGCCAGCAGCCCGACCGGGGAGACCCAGTACTTC
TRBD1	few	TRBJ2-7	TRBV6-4	CASSDTGQGLYEQYF	TGTGCCAGCAGTGACACAGGACAGGGGCTGTACGAGCAGTACTTC
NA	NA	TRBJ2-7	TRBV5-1	CASSLVPGISYEQYF	TGCGCCAGCAGCTTGGTTCCGGGAATTTCCTACGAGCAGTACTTC